Presented here are 22 T cell receptor beta chains from one specimen sequenced in a study of naive and memory T cell subsets. Both TRBC1 and TRBC2 were covered by a beta constant-region primer of two equimolar oligonucleotides. TCRdb redid the calling of the UMI-ligation and nested PCR reads with MiXCR, one entry per CDR3 protein. The repertoire holds approximately 140,000 distinct CDR3 sequences, with over 15% as singletons. Sequenced sample: naive CD4+ T cells from blood. The receptor source for this set is a human donor in good health.

V gene TRBV18 combines with J gene TRBJ2-3, with TRBD2 matching over 10 bases. Germline values: CDR1 KGHSH, CDR2 LQKENI. This CDR3 contains 17 residues. Trimming removed 0 bases from V and 0 bases from J; junction bases left unmatched: 3. The CDR3 coding sequence is TGTGCCAGCTCACCACCGGCTAGCGGGAGAAGCACAGATACGCAGTATTTT. Translation gives CASSPPASGRSTDTQYF.

The chain has TRBV12-3 or TRBV12-4 and TRBJ2-7; D gene ambiguous. The CDR3 sequence is 12 residues long. V lost 5 bases to trimming and J lost 5 bases, with 10 bases between them. CDR3 protein: CASSDTYNEQYF. CDR3 DNA sequence: TGTGCCAGCAGTGACACGTATAACGAGCAGTACTTC.

V and J are TRBV12-3 or TRBV12-4 and TRBJ2-3; tentative D call: TRBD1 (6 bases). Trimming took 3 bases from V and 5 from J, leaving 15 bases between them. The length of the CDR3 is 15 residues. The CDR3 reads CASSLRTVGVDTQYF. The CDR3 DNA follows: TGTGCCAGCAGTTTGAGGACAGTGGGAGTAGATACGCAGTATTTT.

The rearrangement links TRBV30 to TRBJ2-1; TRBD2 agrees at 13 bases. The germline CDR1 and CDR2 sequences are GTSNPN and SVGIG (reference sequence). The V and J ends lost 4 bases and 0 bases, in that order; junction bases with no gene match: 9. This CDR3 region has 18 residues. CDR3 in amino acids: CAWNRQRTSGSSYNEQFF. DNA for the CDR3: TGTGCCTGGAATCGACAGAGGACTAGCGGGAGCTCCTACAATGAGCAGTTCTTC. Based on the CDR3 plus reference TRBV30 and TRBJ2-1, the full variable domain is SQTIHQWPATLVQPVGSPLSLECTVEGTSNPNLYWYRQAAGRGLQLLFYSVGIGQISSEVPQNLSASRPQDRQFILSSKKLLLSDSGFYLCAWNRQRTSGSSYNEQFFGPGTRLTVL.

The chain has TRBV27 and TRBJ1-5; no definite D call. The CDR3 loop spans 14 amino acids. V gave up 0 bases and J gave up 9 bases, with 12 bases separating them. Germline V gene data show CDR1 as MNHEY and CDR2 as SMNVEV (reference sequence). CDR3 region: CASSLSPTVGPQHF. CDR3 nucleotides: TGTGCCAGCAGTTTATCTCCCACGGTGGGGCCCCAGCATTTT.

The rearrangement uses TRBV10-3 and TRBJ2-1; D gene uncertain. Between the trimmed V and J ends, which lost 8 bases and 5 bases, there was a span of 13 bases. The CDR3 spans 13 residues. CDR1 and CDR2 from the germline V gene are ENHRY and SYGVKD. As DNA, the CDR3 is TGTGCCATCCGCTTGGCGGAAAACAATGAGCAGTTCTTC. Translating gives CAIRLAENNEQFF.

The chain has TRBV20-1 and TRBJ1-3, with a possible D match to TRBD1 (5 bases). V lost 1 base and J 0 bases, leaving 16 bases between the germline ends. This CDR3 has 17 residues. The germline CDR1 and CDR2 sequences are DFQATT and SNEGSKA (reference sequence). This chain's CDR3 is CSARAPSVGLSGNTIYF. The DNA for the CDR3 is TGCAGTGCTAGAGCCCCATCGGTGGGACTCTCTGGAAACACCATATATTTT.

This clonotype was observed a few times. CDR3 residues: CASSLLSVPNTEAFF. CDR3 in DNA: TGTGCCAGCAGCTTATTATCAGTCCCGAACACTGAAGCTTTCTTT. The V and J genes are TRBV7-2 and TRBJ1-1; D is ambiguous. This CDR3 spans 15 amino acids. Germline-derived CDR1 and CDR2 are SGHTA and FQGNSA. Trimming pared 2 bases from V and 1 base from J, leaving 11 bases between. Drawing the rest from reference TRBV7-2 and TRBJ1-1, the complete variable domain is GAGVSQSPSNKVTEKGKDVELRCDPISGHTALYWYRQSLGQGLEFLIYFQGNSAPDKSGLPSDRFSAERTGGSVSTLTIQRTQQEDSAVYLCASSLLSVPNTEAFFGQGTRLTVV.

The V call is TRBV10-3, the J call TRBJ2-5; TRBD2 matches 8 bases. V lost 6 bases to trimming and J lost 5 bases; unmatched junction nucleotides: 8. From germline, CDR1 is ENHRY and CDR2 SYGVKD. The CDR3 runs 14 residues. The CDR3 reads CAIRGGLVSETQYF. As DNA, the CDR3 is TGTGCCATCAGAGGGGGACTAGTCTCCGAGACCCAGTACTTC.

This clonotype was detected a few times. This chain joins TRBV15 and TRBJ2-7, with TRBD1 identical over 11 bases. The junction had 7 bases not matched to a gene; V was cut back by 4 bases and J by 5 bases. This CDR3 is 15 amino acids long. Germline CDR1 LNHNV, CDR2 YYDKDF (reference sequence). In nucleotides, the CDR3 is TGTGCCACCAGCACCTCGGACAGGGGGCTCCACGAGCAGTACTTC. It yields the protein CATSTSDRGLHEQYF.

V usage is TRBV18 and J usage is TRBJ2-5; 8 nucleotides align to TRBD2. With V trimmed by 1 base and J by 2 bases, 6 bases remained unmatched. The CDR3 totals 16 residues. CDR1 KGHSH and CDR2 LQKENI come from the germline V gene. This CDR3 reads CASSPLGTSGQETQYF. Here the CDR3 DNA reads TGTGCCAGCTCACCACTAGGTACTAGCGGACAAGAGACCCAGTACTTC. Full variable domain (outside the CDR3, taken from reference TRBV18 and TRBJ2-5): NAGVMQNPRHLVRRRGQEARLRCSPMKGHSHVYWYRQLPEEGLKFMVYLQKENIIDESGMPKERFSAEFPKEGPSILRIQQVVRGDSAAYFCASSPLGTSGQETQYFGPGTRLLVL.

This clonotype was seen only a few times. The rearrangement links TRBV11-2 to TRBJ1-1; TRBD1 might be the D (6 bases). The CDR3 loop spans 14 amino acids. CDR1 is SGHAT, CDR2 FQNNGV, per germline. V was cut by 0 bases and J by 7 bases, with 12 bases left in between. CDR3 residues: CASSLDLGAVEAFF. The CDR3 nucleotides are TGTGCCAGCAGCTTAGATCTGGGGGCCGTTGAAGCTTTCTTT. The complete variable domain, with remaining parts taken from reference TRBV11-2 and TRBJ1-1, reads EAGVAQSPRYKIIEKRQSVAFWCNPISGHATLYWYQQILGQGPKLLIQFQNNGVVDDSQLPKDRFSAERLKGVDSTLKIQPAKLEDSAVYLCASSLDLGAVEAFFGQGTRLTVV.

In this sample, this clonotype turned up a few times. The chain joins TRBV27 to TRBJ2-2; D remains unclear. The CDR3 extends over 15 amino acids. Trimming removed 1 base at V and 0 bases at J, with 6 bases between. The germline CDR1 and CDR2 sequences are MNHEY and SMNVEV (reference sequence). CDR3 DNA sequence: TGTGCCAGCAGTTTATACGGACCGAACACCGGGGAGCTGTTTTTT. Amino acid sequence: CASSLYGPNTGELFF.

This clonotype was found a few times. In DNA form, the CDR3 reads TGTGCCAGCAGCAGACCCGGACAGGGGTATAGAAACATTCAGTACTTC. It translates to CASSRPGQGYRNIQYF. V usage is TRBV5-6 and J usage is TRBJ2-4, with 9 bases that match TRBD1. The CDR3 sequence is 16 residues long. CDR1 and CDR2 from the germline V gene are SGHDT and YYEEEE. V was clipped by 4 bases and J by 6 bases; unmatched bases: 11.

This chain links TRBV18 with TRBJ2-1; the D gene is possibly TRBD1 (6 bases). Per germline, CDR1 KGHSH and CDR2 LQKENI. The CDR3 has 14 amino acids. Trimming cost V 5 bases and J 1 base, with 9 bases left between them. The CDR3 bases are TGTGCCAGCTCAGGACAGTTATCCTACAATGAGCAGTTCTTC. This sequence encodes CASSGQLSYNEQFF.

This chain joins TRBV30 and TRBJ1-1, with TRBD1 as a possible D gene (6 bases). The V and J ends lost 4 bases and 12 bases respectively, with 24 bases between them. The CDR3 spans 14 residues. Per the germline V gene, CDR1 is GTSNPN and CDR2 is SVGIG (reference sequence). DNA of the CDR3: TGTGCCTGGACCCCGGGGGGGGGCATTGCGAAAACTTTCTTT. Its translation is CAWTPGGGIAKTFF.

CDR3 region: CASSWGETGASNQPQHF. The DNA for the CDR3 is TGTGCCAGCAGCTGGGGGGAGACAGGGGCTAGCAATCAGCCCCAGCATTTT. The V gene is TRBV7-2, the J gene TRBJ1-5; 8 positions agree with TRBD1. This CDR3 contains 17 residues. The V gene end was trimmed by 4 bases and the J gene end by 0 bases; junction bases not matched to a gene: 8. Germline lookup yields CDR1 SGHTA and CDR2 FQGNSA.

The chain is built from TRBV20-1 and TRBJ2-7; 7 bases map to TRBD2. With V trimmed by 2 bases and J by 5 bases, 18 bases remained unmatched. The germline V gene encodes CDR1 DFQATT and CDR2 SNEGSKA (reference sequence). This CDR3 region has 17 residues. The CDR3 coding sequence is TGCAGTGCTAGATCCCTGGGGGGGATCGGAGCGGGCCACGAGCAGTACTTC. Protein sequence: CSARSLGGIGAGHEQYF.

This rearrangement joins TRBV12-3 or TRBV12-4 to TRBJ1-5; D unclear. V lost 10 bases and J lost 5, with 15 bases in between. The CDR3 contains 13 residues. The CDR3 DNA sequence: TGTGCCACCAAGACCGGGAGGGATCAGCCCCAGCATTTT. Protein sequence: CATKTGRDQPQHF.

V is TRBV20-1 and J is TRBJ2-7; D is uncertain. CDR1 is DFQATT and CDR2 is SNEGSKA in the germline V gene (reference sequence). V gave up 3 bases and J gave up 4 bases, with 7 bases separating them. CDR3 length: 11 residues. This chain's CDR3 is CSASSHYEQYF. CDR3 bases: TGCAGTGCTAGCAGCCATTACGAGCAGTACTTC.

This chain connects TRBV4-1 to TRBJ1-3; the D is unclear. Trimming left V 3 bases short and J 2 bases short, with 11 bases between. The length of the CDR3 is 15 residues. Germline V gene sequence: CDR1 MGHRA, CDR2 YSYEKL. The CDR3 sequence is CASSQGWAPGNTIYF. The CDR3 nucleotides read TGCGCCAGCAGCCAGGGTTGGGCGCCTGGAAACACCATATATTTT.

The chain couples TRBV20-1 to TRBJ2-1; 13 nucleotides align to TRBD2. This CDR3 comprises 15 residues. Trimming at V came to 5 bases and at J to 10 bases, leaving 11 bases not matched to a gene. Germline CDR1 and CDR2: DFQATT and SNEGSKA (reference sequence). The CDR3 reads CSAPSTSGRAREQFF. As DNA, the CDR3 is TGCAGTGCTCCATCCACTAGCGGGAGGGCCAGAGAGCAGTTCTTC.